This T cell receptor beta chain originates from a study of siplizumab effects on memory and regulatory T cells. The method was immunoSEQ multiplex PCR; TCRdb's version includes in-frame clones alone and lacks a portion of them. The sample contains more than 60,000 clones, 96% of which appear only once. Study-wide findings and caveats: Some alloreactive sequences were traceable to unstimulated CD4+ memory cells, and siplizumab significantly reduced them.

With regard to this clone: Its antigen is still unknown.

Germline V gene sequence: CDR1 MNHEY, CDR2 SMNVEV (reference sequence). V lost 8 bases, J lost 0 bases, and 16 bases lay in between. This CDR3 is built from 15 residues. The TCR comes from a human donor in good health. This chain connects TRBV27 to TRBJ1-1, with D hard to call. Material: naive CD8+ T cells sorted from blood. The CDR3 DNA is TGTGCCAGCGGCCCGGATGCCTTGATGAACACTGAAGCTTTCTTT. Protein product: CASGPDALMNTEAFF.